The rows below give T cell receptor beta chains drawn from one sample of a study of T-cell reconstitution after alpha-beta-depleted transplantation in children. MiXCR, applied by TCRdb to the PCR reads, yields one record per CDR3 protein. The table lists around 200,000 distinct CDR3 sequences, under 9.5% of them singletons, with 5% to 7% in the top ten. Material: PBMCs from the stem cell graft donor, obtained from the stem cell graft. The origin of the receptors is a human donor who donated a stem cell graft to a child with acute lymphoblastic leukemia. Each CDR3 is given with its conserved first and last residue. The D gene is left open where the match is weak. The listing skips clone size in some rows; elsewhere it reads once, few, many or a size class.

v_call: TRBV20-1; d_call: -; clone_size: few; j_call: TRBJ2-7; cdr3_nt: TGCAGTGCTAAGGGTCATGGATTAGTCCCCTACGAGCAGTACTTC; cdr3_aa: CSAKGHGLVPYEQYF
v_call: TRBV20-1; d_call: TRBD1; clone_size: many; j_call: TRBJ2-7; cdr3_nt: TGCAGTGCTAGAGATAGGGACAGGGCCTCCTACGAGCAGTACTTC; cdr3_aa: CSARDRDRASYEQYF
v_call: TRBV28; d_call: -; clone_size: many; j_call: TRBJ2-1; cdr3_nt: TGTGCCAGCAGTCCCGGACAGTACAATGAGCAGTTCTTC; cdr3_aa: CASSPGQYNEQFF
v_call: TRBV6-1; d_call: -; clone_size: many; j_call: TRBJ1-2; cdr3_nt: TGTGCCAGCAGAGAAGGTGGGGTTCCCCTTTATGGCTACACCTTC; cdr3_aa: CASREGGVPLYGYTF
v_call: TRBV5-1; d_call: TRBD1; clone_size: -; j_call: TRBJ2-3; cdr3_nt: TGCGCCAGCAGCGTCGGACAGGATGTAGATACGCAGTATTTT; cdr3_aa: CASSVGQDVDTQYF
v_call: TRBV15; d_call: -; clone_size: many; j_call: TRBJ1-4; cdr3_nt: TGTGCCACCAGCAGAGATCGACAGCTTAATGAAAAACTGTTTTTT; cdr3_aa: CATSRDRQLNEKLFF
v_call: TRBV27; d_call: TRBD1; clone_size: many; j_call: TRBJ2-5; cdr3_nt: TGTGCCAGCAGTCCAAGACAGGGGGGAGAGACCCAGTACTTC; cdr3_aa: CASSPRQGGETQYF
v_call: TRBV10-3; d_call: TRBD2; clone_size: many; j_call: TRBJ2-2; cdr3_nt: TGTGCCATCAGGCCGGGACTAGCGGGGGAGTACACCGGGGAGCTGTTTTTT; cdr3_aa: CAIRPGLAGEYTGELFF
v_call: TRBV27; d_call: TRBD1; clone_size: -; j_call: TRBJ1-6; cdr3_nt: TGTGCCAGCAGTTCACAGGGGTTTAATTCACCCCTCCACTTT; cdr3_aa: CASSSQGFNSPLHF
v_call: TRBV19; d_call: -; clone_size: -; j_call: TRBJ2-1; cdr3_nt: TGTGCCAGTAGTAGGGGGGAGACCTACAATGAGCAGTTCTTC; cdr3_aa: CASSRGETYNEQFF
v_call: TRBV29-1; d_call: -; clone_size: many; j_call: TRBJ1-4; cdr3_nt: TGCAGCGTTACAACAGGGAATATCGTGTTTTTT; cdr3_aa: CSVTTGNIVFF
v_call: TRBV20-1; d_call: -; clone_size: many; j_call: TRBJ2-1; cdr3_nt: TGCAGTGCTCCGTCAAAAAGACTGTTAATTAGGGGTGAGCAGTTCTTC; cdr3_aa: CSAPSKRLLIRGEQFF
v_call: TRBV11-2; d_call: -; clone_size: many; j_call: TRBJ2-3; cdr3_nt: TGTGCCAGCAGCTTAGCCCTCGACCTAAACACAGATACGCAGTATTTT; cdr3_aa: CASSLALDLNTDTQYF
v_call: TRBV5-1; d_call: TRBD1; clone_size: many; j_call: TRBJ2-2; cdr3_nt: TGCGCCAGCAGCTTGGCCGTGACAGGGGGCAGGACCGGGGAGCTGTTTTTT; cdr3_aa: CASSLAVTGGRTGELFF